The 2 T cell receptor beta chains below all came from one sample that was sequenced in a study of shared clonotypes between healthy human individuals. Data came from immunoSEQ multiplex PCR; TCRdb stores just in-frame clones and leaves some out. The sample carries around 1.6 million clones, 98% recorded once. The sample comprised naive CD4+ T cells sorted from blood. Indicated subset: CD45RA+ positively selected. The receptors were sampled from a man aged 25-40 years in good health.

This chain links TRBV5-1 with TRBJ2-5; D not resolved. The germline V gene encodes CDR1 SGHRS and CDR2 YFSETQ. V lost 1 base and J lost 0, with 7 bases in between. The CDR3 has 14 amino acids. For the CDR3, the DNA is TGCGCCAGCAGCTTGCAGATGTACCAAGAGACCCAGTACTTC. This sequence encodes CASSLQMYQETQYF.

This sequence joins TRBV19 and TRBJ1-3; 7 bases match TRBD1. The V gene's germline CDR1 is LNHDA and CDR2 SQIVND (reference sequence). CDR3 length equals 18 residues. With 2 bases clipped from V and 0 bases from J, the junction kept 10 bases outside the gene matches. The CDR3 here is CASSITGARYDSGNTIYF. The CDR3 DNA is TGTGCCAGTAGTATAACAGGGGCACGGTACGACTCTGGAAACACCATATATTTT.